These 8 T cell receptor beta chains came from one sample sequenced in a study of cytomegalovirus exposure and HLA in healthy donors. PCR involved 60 Vbeta and 13 Jbeta primers. The data were produced by immunoSEQ multiplex PCR, yet TCRdb's version contains in-frame clones alone and is incomplete. This table has about 100,000 clones, approximately 77% appearing once. The material sequenced was PBMCs. The receptor source for this set is a male donor in good health and CMV-seropositive.

The rearrangement joins TRBV6-1 to TRBJ1-1; D gene uncertain. The germline V gene has CDR1 MNHNS and CDR2 SASEGT. CDR3 length: 11 amino acids. Trimming pared 8 bases from V and 0 bases from J, leaving 4 bases between. For the CDR3, the DNA is TGTGCCAGCCACTTGAACACTGAAGCTTTCTTT. This translates into CASHLNTEAFF.

The J gene is TRBJ2-3, the V gene TRBV6-5; TRBD2 is a possible D gene (5 bases). The germline V and J ends were trimmed by 5 bases and 3 bases, with 15 bases remaining between them. Germline V gene sequence: CDR1 MNHEY, CDR2 SVGAGI. The CDR3 is made up of 15 amino acids. Here the CDR3 DNA reads TGTGCCAGCAGTCTCAGAGGGCTTGCGACAGATACGCAGTATTTT. Protein sequence: CASSLRGLATDTQYF.

The rearrangement uses TRBV5-1 and TRBJ2-3; TRBD2 matches 7 bases. Trimming took 5 bases from V and 0 from J; bases not matched to a gene: 3. The CDR3 is 14 amino acids. Germline assignment: CDR1 SGHRS and CDR2 YFSETQ. CDR3 residues: CASRLATSTDTQYF. DNA for the CDR3: TGCGCCAGCAGACTAGCGACTAGCACAGATACGCAGTATTTT.

The chain carries TRBV10-3 and TRBJ2-7; the D gene is possibly TRBD2 (7 bases). CDR1 and CDR2 from the germline V gene are ENHRY and SYGVKD. The CDR3 sequence is 14 residues long. V gave up 6 bases and J gave up 2 bases, with 14 bases separating them. CDR3 sequence reads: CAISPEGGAYEQYF. The CDR3, as DNA: TGTGCCATCAGCCCCGAGGGGGGGGCCTACGAGCAGTACTTC.

The CDR3 loop is CASSPSGGYGYTF. CDR3 coding DNA: TGTGCCAGCAGCCCTAGCGGGGGCTATGGCTACACCTTC. The chain combines TRBV7-8 with TRBJ1-2; tentative D call: TRBD1 (5 bases). This CDR3 is built from 13 residues. V dropped 5 bases and J dropped 4 bases, with 11 bases sitting between them. CDR1 and CDR2 (germline): SGHVS, FQNEAQ.

The CDR3 sequence is CATSRDYGTAGYTF. CDR3 in DNA: TGTGCCACCAGCAGAGATTACGGGACAGCCGGCTACACCTTC. The rearrangement links TRBV15 to TRBJ1-2; TRBD1 agrees at 7 bases. Germline V CDR1 and CDR2: LNHNV, YYDKDF (reference sequence). The length of the CDR3 is 14 residues. The V gene end was trimmed by 0 bases and the J gene end by 8 bases; junction bases not matched to a gene: 6.

About this clone itself: A read error may account for a junction end that differs from germline. Other DNA sequences in this sample translate to the same CDR3. The CDR3, as DNA: TGTGCCAGCAACGTAGACAGGGGTAACGGCAATCAGCCCCAACATTTT. As protein: CASNVDRGNGNQPQHF. The V and J genes are TRBV28 and TRBJ1-5, with 8 bases lining up with TRBD1. Germline CDR1 and CDR2: MDHEN and SYDVKM. This CDR3 comprises 16 residues.

This chain joins TRBV18 and TRBJ2-2, with D possibly TRBD2 on 5 matching bases. CDR3 length equals 16 residues. V lost 0 bases, J lost 5 bases, and 13 bases lay in between. The germline CDR1 and CDR2 sequences are KGHSH and LQKENI. The DNA for the CDR3 is TGTGCCAGCTCACCACCGTCCGGGATTGGTACCGGGGAGCTGTTTTTT. Amino acids: CASSPPSGIGTGELFF.